This TCR beta chain comes out of a study of cytomegalovirus exposure and HLA in healthy donors. Points from the study as a whole: Later analysis demonstrated an association between a missense DCLRE1C variant and TCR beta V- and J-gene trimming.

In germline, CDR1 is GTSNPN, CDR2 SVGIG (reference sequence). V lost 0 bases, J lost 12 bases, and 15 bases lay in between. The CDR3 runs 12 residues. It was with 60 Vbeta and 13 Jbeta primers that the PCR ran. TCRdb keeps only in-frame clones here, not all; method: immunoSEQ multiplex PCR. The sample consists of over 100,000 clones, 50% to 75% of them appearing once. This clone was seen only a few times. Antigen: not known. The receptor was derived from a woman between 40 and 55 years old in good health and CMV-seropositive. The gene calls are TRBV30 and TRBJ2-7; maybe TRBD1 (6 bases). Sequencing input: PBMCs. The CDR3 reads CAWSVKLTGRYF. The CDR3 region has the DNA TGTGCCTGGAGTGTAAAATTGACAGGCCGGTACTTC.